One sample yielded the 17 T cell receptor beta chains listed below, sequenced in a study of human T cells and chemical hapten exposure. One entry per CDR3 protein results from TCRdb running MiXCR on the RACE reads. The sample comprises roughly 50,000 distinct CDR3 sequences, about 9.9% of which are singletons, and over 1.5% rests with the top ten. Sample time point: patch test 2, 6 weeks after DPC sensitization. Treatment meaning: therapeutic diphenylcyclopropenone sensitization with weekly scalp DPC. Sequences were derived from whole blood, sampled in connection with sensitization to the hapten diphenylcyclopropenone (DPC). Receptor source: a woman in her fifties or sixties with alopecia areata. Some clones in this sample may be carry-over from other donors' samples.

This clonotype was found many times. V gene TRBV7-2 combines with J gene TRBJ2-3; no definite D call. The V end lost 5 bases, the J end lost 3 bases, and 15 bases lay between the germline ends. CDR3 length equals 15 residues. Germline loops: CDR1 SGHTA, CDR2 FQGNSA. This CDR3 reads CASSPEVWRTDTQYF. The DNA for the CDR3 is TGTGCCAGCAGCCCAGAGGTGTGGCGGACAGATACGCAGTATTTT. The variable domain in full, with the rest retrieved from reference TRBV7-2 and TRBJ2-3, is GAGVSQSPSNKVTEKGKDVELRCDPISGHTALYWYRQSLGQGLEFLIYFQGNSAPDKSGLPSDRFSAERTGGSVSTLTIQRTQQEDSAVYLCASSPEVWRTDTQYFGPGTRLTVL.

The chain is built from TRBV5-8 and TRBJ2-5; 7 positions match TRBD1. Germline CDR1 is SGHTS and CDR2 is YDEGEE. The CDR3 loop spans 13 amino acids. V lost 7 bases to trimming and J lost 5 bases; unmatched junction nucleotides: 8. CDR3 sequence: CASGWTGDETQYF. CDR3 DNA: TGTGCCAGCGGTTGGACAGGCGACGAGACCCAGTACTTC.

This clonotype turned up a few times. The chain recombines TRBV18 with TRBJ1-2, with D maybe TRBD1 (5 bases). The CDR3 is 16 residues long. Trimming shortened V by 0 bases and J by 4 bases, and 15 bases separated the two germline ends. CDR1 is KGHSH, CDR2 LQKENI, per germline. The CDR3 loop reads CASSPPAAAGGYGYTF. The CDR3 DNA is TGTGCCAGCTCACCACCCGCGGCAGCCGGGGGCTATGGCTACACCTTC.

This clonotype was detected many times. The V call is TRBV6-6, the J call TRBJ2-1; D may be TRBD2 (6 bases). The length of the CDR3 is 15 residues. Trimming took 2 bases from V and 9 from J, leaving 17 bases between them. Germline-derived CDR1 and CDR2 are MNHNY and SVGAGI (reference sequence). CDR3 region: CASSYLASPRSEQFF. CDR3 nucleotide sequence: TGTGCCAGCAGTTACCTAGCGAGTCCGAGGAGTGAGCAGTTCTTC.

The chain's CDR3 is CASSVQTSTDTQYF. CDR3 coding DNA: TGTGCCAGTAGTGTACAGACTAGCACAGATACGCAGTATTTT. V usage is TRBV19 and J usage is TRBJ2-3; D remains unclear. CDR3 length: 14 residues. V was shortened by 5 bases and J by 0 bases, with 9 bases between the two germline ends. The germline V gene has CDR1 LNHDA and CDR2 SQIVND (reference sequence).

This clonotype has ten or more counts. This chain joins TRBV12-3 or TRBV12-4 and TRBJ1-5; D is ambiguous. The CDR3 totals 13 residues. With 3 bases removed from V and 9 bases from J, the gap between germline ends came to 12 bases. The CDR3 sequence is CASSFAPGWPQHF. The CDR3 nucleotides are TGTGCCAGCAGTTTCGCCCCGGGTTGGCCCCAGCATTTT.

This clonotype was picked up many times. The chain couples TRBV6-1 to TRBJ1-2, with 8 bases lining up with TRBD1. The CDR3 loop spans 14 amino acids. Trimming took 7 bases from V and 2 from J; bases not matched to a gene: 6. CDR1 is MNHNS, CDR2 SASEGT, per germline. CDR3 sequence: CASMSGTGNYGYTF. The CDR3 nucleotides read TGTGCCAGCATGTCCGGGACAGGCAACTATGGCTACACCTTC.

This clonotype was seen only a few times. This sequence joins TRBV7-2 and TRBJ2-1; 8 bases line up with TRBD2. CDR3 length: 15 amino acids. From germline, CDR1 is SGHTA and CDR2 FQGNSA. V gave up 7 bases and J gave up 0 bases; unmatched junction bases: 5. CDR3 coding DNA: TGTGCCAGCACCATAGCGGGAAACTCCTACAATGAGCAGTTCTTC. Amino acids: CASTIAGNSYNEQFF. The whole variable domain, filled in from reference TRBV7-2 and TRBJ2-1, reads GAGVSQSPSNKVTEKGKDVELRCDPISGHTALYWYRQSLGQGLEFLIYFQGNSAPDKSGLPSDRFSAERTGGSVSTLTIQRTQQEDSAVYLCASTIAGNSYNEQFFGPGTRLTVL.

CDR3 nucleotides: TGCAGCGTCTCCAAGGACAGCACCAATCAGCCCCAGCATTTT. This codes for CSVSKDSTNQPQHF. The chain links TRBV29-1 to TRBJ1-5, with D possibly being TRBD1 (6 bases). V was pared by 6 bases and J by 3 bases, with 15 bases between. The CDR3 loop spans 14 amino acids. Germline CDR1 SQVTM, CDR2 ANQGSEA. The entire variable domain, with the rest obtained from reference TRBV29-1 and TRBJ1-5, is as follows: SAVISQKPSRDICQRGTSLTIQCQVDSQVTMMFWYRQQPGQSLTLIATANQGSEATYESGFVIDKFPISRPNLTFSTLTVSNMSPEDSSIYLCSVSKDSTNQPQHFGDGTRLSIL.

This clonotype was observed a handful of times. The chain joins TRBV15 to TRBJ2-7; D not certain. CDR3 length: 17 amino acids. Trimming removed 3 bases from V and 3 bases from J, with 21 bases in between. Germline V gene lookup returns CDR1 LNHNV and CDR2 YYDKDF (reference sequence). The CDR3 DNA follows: TGTGCCACCAGCAGTACTCGAAGTCCCCAACTATTCTACGAGCAGTACTTC. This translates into CATSSTRSPQLFYEQYF. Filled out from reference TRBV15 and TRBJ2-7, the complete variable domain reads DAMVIQNPRYQVTQFGKPVTLSCSQTLNHNVMYWYQQKSSQAPKLLFHYYDKDFNNEADTPDNFQSRRPNTSFCFLDIRSPGLGDTAMYLCATSSTRSPQLFYEQYFGPGTRLTVT.

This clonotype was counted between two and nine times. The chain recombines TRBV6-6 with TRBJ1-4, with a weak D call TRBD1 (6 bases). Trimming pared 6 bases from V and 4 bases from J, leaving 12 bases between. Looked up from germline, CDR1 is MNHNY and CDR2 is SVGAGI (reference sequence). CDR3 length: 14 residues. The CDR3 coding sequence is TGTGCCAGCAGCCTGGGGGCGGTTAATGAAAAACTGTTTTTT. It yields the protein CASSLGAVNEKLFF.

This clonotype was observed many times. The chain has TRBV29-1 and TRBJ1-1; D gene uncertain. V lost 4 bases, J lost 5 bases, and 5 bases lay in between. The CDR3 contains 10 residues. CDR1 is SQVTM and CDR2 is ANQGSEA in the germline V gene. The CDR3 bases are TGCAGCGTTGTTCATACTGAAGCTTTCTTT. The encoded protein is CSVVHTEAFF.

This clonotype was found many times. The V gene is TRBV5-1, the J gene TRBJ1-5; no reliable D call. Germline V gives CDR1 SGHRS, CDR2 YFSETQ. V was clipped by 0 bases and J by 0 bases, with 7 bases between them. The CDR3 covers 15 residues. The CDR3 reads CASSLGGYSNQPQHF. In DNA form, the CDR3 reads TGCGCCAGCAGCTTGGGCGGATATAGCAATCAGCCCCAGCATTTT.

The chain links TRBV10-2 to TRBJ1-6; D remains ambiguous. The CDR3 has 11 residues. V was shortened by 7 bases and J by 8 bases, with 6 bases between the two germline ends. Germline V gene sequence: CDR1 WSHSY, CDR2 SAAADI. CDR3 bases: TGCGCCAGCACTAATTATTCACCCCTCCACTTT. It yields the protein CASTNYSPLHF.

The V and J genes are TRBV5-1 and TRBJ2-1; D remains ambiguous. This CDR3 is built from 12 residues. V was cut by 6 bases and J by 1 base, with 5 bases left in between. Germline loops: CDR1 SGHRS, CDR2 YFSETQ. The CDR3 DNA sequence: TGCGCCAGCACCGGGTCCTACAATGAGCAGTTCTTC. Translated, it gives CASTGSYNEQFF.

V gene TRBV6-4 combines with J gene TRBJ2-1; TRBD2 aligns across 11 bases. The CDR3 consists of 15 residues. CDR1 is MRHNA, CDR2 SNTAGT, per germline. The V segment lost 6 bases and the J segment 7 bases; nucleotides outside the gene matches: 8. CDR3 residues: CASRIAGGPENEQFF. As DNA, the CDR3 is TGTGCCAGCAGAATAGCGGGGGGGCCTGAGAATGAGCAGTTCTTC.

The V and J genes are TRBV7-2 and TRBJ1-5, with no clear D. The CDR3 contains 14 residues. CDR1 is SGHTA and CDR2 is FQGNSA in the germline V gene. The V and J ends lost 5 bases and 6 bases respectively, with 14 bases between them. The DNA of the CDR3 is TGTGCCAGCAGCAAAGCCCAACTCGGTCAGCCCCAGCATTTT. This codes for CASSKAQLGQPQHF.